This T cell receptor beta chain was obtained from a study of blood T cell repertoires in COVID-19. At the level of the study: COVID-19 samples, acute and convalescent, were from the United States, Italy and Spain. T cells, B-cell-depleted T cells, or PBMCs provided the cDNA or gDNA that served as material.

The assay was immunoSEQ multiplex PCR, and TCRdb's table has in-frame clones only and misses some. There are about 98,000 clones in the sample; approximately 86% occur only once, and approximately 11% lies in the top ten. The V gene end was trimmed by 5 bases and the J gene end by 4 bases; junction bases not matched to a gene: 14. The CDR3 sequence is 16 residues long. The germline gives CDR1 SGHVS, CDR2 FNYEAQ. The TCR sequence derives from a man between 70 and 80 years old with active or convalescent COVID-19. The genes are TRBV7-6 and TRBJ2-7; 7 nucleotides line up with TRBD1. Source material: peripheral blood. In nucleotides, the CDR3 is TGTGCCAGCAGCCTCGCCTCCGGGACAGCCCTGTACGAGCAGTACTTC. This sequence encodes CASSLASGTALYEQYF.